A single sample is the source of the 14 T cell receptor beta chains below, sequenced in a study of cytomegalovirus exposure and HLA in healthy donors. 60 Vbeta and 13 Jbeta primers were used in PCR. Sequencing was performed with immunoSEQ multiplex PCR; in TCRdb, only in-frame clones are kept and a portion is missing. Among fewer than 60,000 clones listed, roughly 80% were seen once. The sample was PBMCs. Source of these receptors: a woman between 35 and 50 years old in good health and CMV-seropositive.

The rearrangement joins TRBV10-2 to TRBJ1-1; TRBD1 aligns across 11 bases. J was trimmed by 4 bases and V by 4 bases; bases with no gene match: 5. This CDR3 has 15 amino acids. Germline CDR1 and CDR2: WSHSY and SAAADI. The CDR3 bases are TGCGCCAGCAGTGTTGGGGACAGGGGGGTCACTGAAGCTTTCTTT. Its protein is CASSVGDRGVTEAFF.

The table lists this clone with a count of one. The genes are TRBV18 and TRBJ1-3, with D possibly TRBD1 on 6 matching bases. The CDR3 covers 17 residues. Germline V CDR1 and CDR2: KGHSH, LQKENI. Trimming took 4 bases from V and 0 from J, leaving 16 bases between them. The CDR3 loop is CASSRTAPTGSGNTIYF. CDR3 nucleotide sequence: TGTGCCAGCTCACGGACAGCTCCAACGGGCTCTGGAAACACCATATATTTT.

This rearrangement joins TRBV9 to TRBJ2-2; a possible D gene is TRBD1 (6 bases). The V gene's germline CDR1 is SGDLS and CDR2 YYNGEE. V lost 0 bases, J lost 7 bases, and 13 bases lay in between. The CDR3 is made up of 15 amino acids. The CDR3 loop is CASSVDRVSGGELFF. Written as DNA, the CDR3 is TGTGCCAGCAGCGTAGACAGGGTATCGGGCGGGGAGCTGTTTTTT.

The chain employs TRBV19 and TRBJ1-1; 7 bases are shared with TRBD1. Germline CDR1 is LNHDA and CDR2 is SQIVND (reference sequence). This CDR3 has 15 amino acids. V shed 6 bases and J 5 bases; nucleotides not matched to a gene: 12. CDR3 DNA: TGTGCCAGTAGCCCGAGGCCGAGGGGGCTTACTGAAGCTTTCTTT. Amino acids: CASSPRPRGLTEAFF.

V usage is TRBV30 and J usage is TRBJ1-4, with a possible D match to TRBD1 (6 bases). Trimming shortened V by 0 bases and J by 7 bases, and 6 bases separated the two germline ends. Germline lookup yields CDR1 GTSNPN and CDR2 SVGIG (reference sequence). The CDR3 runs 12 residues. The CDR3 spells CAWSVQGEKLFF. CDR3 nucleotides: TGTGCCTGGAGTGTACAGGGTGAAAAACTGTTTTTT.

The V call is TRBV10-3, the J call TRBJ1-2, with D perhaps TRBD1 (6 bases). Germline V gene data show CDR1 as ENHRY and CDR2 as SYGVKD. The V end was cut by 6 bases, the J end by 2 bases, with 13 bases between. The CDR3 has 14 amino acids. The CDR3 nucleotides are TGTGCCATCAGCTACGGGACATCGAACTATGGCTACACCTTC. It yields the protein CAISYGTSNYGYTF.

The V and J genes are TRBV30 and TRBJ1-5; the D is unclear. This CDR3 spans 15 amino acids. CDR1 and CDR2 (germline): GTSNPN, SVGIG (reference sequence). The ends were cut back, 0 bases at V and 0 bases at J, with 9 bases in the middle. The CDR3 here is CAWSVTDNSNQPQHF. CDR3 coding DNA: TGTGCCTGGAGTGTAACAGATAATAGCAATCAGCCCCAGCATTTT.

The genes are TRBV2 and TRBJ2-1; 8 bases map to TRBD2. Germline CDR1 and CDR2: SNHLY and FYNNEI. The CDR3 is made up of 15 amino acids. V lost 5 bases and J lost 10; bases outside the gene matches: 13. CDR3 sequence (DNA): TGTGCCAGCAGTAAACTAGCGGCGATTACAAACGAGCAGTTCTTC. It translates to CASSKLAAITNEQFF.

The J gene is TRBJ1-1, the V gene TRBV28; D is ambiguous. The germline gives CDR1 MDHEN, CDR2 SYDVKM. V was trimmed by 6 bases and J by 1 base, leaving 9 bases between them. The CDR3 is 13 amino acids. This CDR3 reads CASRPPGNTEAFF. For the CDR3, the DNA is TGTGCCAGCAGACCCCCGGGGAACACTGAAGCTTTCTTT.

This clone was counted a single time. DNA of the CDR3: TGCGCCAGCAGCTTGGAGCTGGGGGGGTGGGATACGCAGTATTTT. It encodes CASSLELGGWDTQYF. The gene calls are TRBV5-1 and TRBJ2-3; 7 positions agree with TRBD2. Germline CDR1 and CDR2: SGHRS and YFSETQ. V shed 0 bases and J 6 bases; nucleotides not matched to a gene: 7. The CDR3 runs 15 residues.

The chain couples TRBV20-1 to TRBJ1-1; D uncertain. Deletions cut 3 bases from V and 2 bases from J, with 4 bases between. CDR3 size: 11 residues. Germline assignment: CDR1 DFQATT and CDR2 SNEGSKA (reference sequence). The CDR3 coding sequence is TGCAGTGCTAGCCTTAACACTGAAGCTTTCTTT. It encodes CSASLNTEAFF.

This chain links TRBV5-1 with TRBJ1-1; the D is unclear. V dropped 0 bases and J dropped 4 bases, with 7 bases sitting between them. In germline, CDR1 is SGHRS, CDR2 YFSETQ. The CDR3 is 13 residues long. CDR3 sequence: CASSLGAGTEAFF. Written as DNA, the CDR3 is TGCGCCAGCAGCTTGGGCGCCGGCACTGAAGCTTTCTTT.

This rearrangement joins TRBV10-3 to TRBJ2-2, with 9 bases matching TRBD1. This CDR3 has 14 amino acids. Trimming took 3 bases from V and 8 from J; bases not matched to a gene: 4. CDR1 is ENHRY and CDR2 is SYGVKD in the germline V gene. In DNA, the CDR3 is TGTGCCATCAGTGAAGACAGGGGGGTGGGGGAGCTGTTTTTT. Its protein is CAISEDRGVGELFF.

The chain uses TRBV4-3 and TRBJ2-3; D may be TRBD2 (6 bases). The CDR3 consists of 15 residues. The germline V gene encodes CDR1 LGHNA and CDR2 YSLEER. The V end lost 3 bases, the J end lost 0 bases, and 10 bases lay between the germline ends. The CDR3 nucleotides are TGCGCCAGCAGCCATAGGCGGGGCAGCACAGATACGCAGTATTTT. Its translation: CASSHRRGSTDTQYF.